This T cell receptor beta chain was recovered during a study of T cell repertoires in cytomegalovirus infection. The wider study: In the study, CMV epitopes included recently identified HLA-C-restricted and well-studied HLA-B-restricted ones. The public TCR beta signatures pointed to both CMV infection and matching HLA type. Points from the study as a whole: HLA-C-restricted, CMV-specific TCR beta clonotypes were dominant ex vivo. Pooled public TCR beta family frequency picked out CMV carriers with the relevant HLA.

This clonotype was detected a few times. Its antigen is currently unknown. Germline-derived CDR1 and CDR2 are SGHVS and FQNEAQ. This CDR3 is 15 amino acids long. Trimming removed 1 base at V and 5 bases at J, with 15 bases between. TCRdb re-called the reads through MiXCR, storing one row per CDR3 protein. The sample has around 500,000 distinct CDR3 sequences, about 44% seen once. This TCR came from a human donor in good health (CMV status not recorded). Some clones in this sample may be carry-over from other donors' samples. The sample consisted of cultured PBMCs, taken from culture after CMV antigen stimulation. The V and J genes are TRBV7-8 and TRBJ2-7; D unclear. The CDR3 loop reads CASSLVLGIPHEQYF. As DNA, the CDR3 is TGTGCCAGCAGCTTAGTCTTGGGGATCCCTCACGAGCAGTACTTC.